The clone carrying this TCR beta chain came up many times. Its antigen is not identified. The authors produced cDNA by 5'RACE using 10-nucleotide random UMIs. TCRdb itself ran the 5' RACE reads through MiXCR, one entry per CDR3 protein. The profile covers about 46,000 distinct CDR3 sequences, with roughly 2% appearing a single time and 2.2% taken by the ten largest. This entry is derived from a study of neurological immune-mediated disorders. Study-level points and caveats: The absence of shared CDR3 amino acid sequences among expanded clones across subjects suggests private repertoires in all groups. When the repertoires were grouped phylogenetically, those of 18 of the 34 multiple sclerosis patients came together in a single cluster of related CDR3 sequences, which points to a possible repertoire-level signature. With the multiple sclerosis repertoire cluster, neither clinical nor MRI features showed any association.

Germline V gives CDR1 MGHRA, CDR2 YSYEKL. This CDR3 is 15 amino acids long. V was trimmed by 3 bases and J by 0 bases, leaving 11 bases between them. The origin of this receptor is a middle-aged woman with multiple sclerosis. Sequencing was carried out using PBMCs. The V call is TRBV4-1, the J call TRBJ1-1; no clear D gene. This CDR3 reads CASSQLTTVNTEAFF. The CDR3 DNA follows: TGCGCCAGCAGCCAGCTAACAACAGTGAACACTGAAGCTTTCTTT.